This T cell receptor beta chain came from a study of T cell responses to AZD1222 COVID-19 vaccine. The repertoire was sequenced with immunoSEQ multiplex PCR; TCRdb's copy has only in-frame clones and lacks some. The sample consists of more than 250,000 clones, approximately 93% of them appearing once. This clone was recorded once. The antigen is unknown. Regarding the study as a whole: The breadth and depth of Spike-specific TCRs increased once two AZD1222 doses had been given. Among those given AZD1222, only five or six were seropositive at baseline. The repertoires were collected only after the peak T cell response. Mostly white British, mostly female donors; authors suggested clonal diversity may be underestimated.

CDR1 SGHTA and CDR2 FQGTGA come from the germline V gene. V was pared by 3 bases and J by 7 bases, with 9 bases of the junction left unmatched. CDR3 length: 16 residues. The sequencing used peripheral blood, collected on day 0 of AZD1222 vaccination. This TCR was sampled from an adult in good health. The chain employs TRBV7-3 and TRBJ2-1; TRBD2 matches at 10 bases. CDR3 in amino acids: CASSLAISGGLNEQFF. For the CDR3, the DNA is TGTGCCAGCAGCTTGGCGATTAGCGGGGGGTTAAATGAGCAGTTCTTC.